This T cell receptor beta chain was documented in a study of cytomegalovirus exposure and HLA in healthy donors. Study context: Earlier, approximately 110 million unique TCR beta sequences were recovered from roughly 180 million T cells by an analysis. Study-wide findings and caveats: Across donors, most TCRs were seen rarely, yet some public ones were widespread. Prediction of most subjects' HLA-A and HLA-B alleles by TCR beta sequences was reportedly accurate.

Germline V gives CDR1 MNHEY, CDR2 SMNVEV (reference sequence). The CDR3 loop spans 14 amino acids. V lost 6 bases to trimming and J lost 7 bases; unmatched junction nucleotides: 10. Concerning this clone itself: Antigen: not known.

The PCR ran on 60 Vbeta and 13 Jbeta primers. The table came from immunoSEQ multiplex PCR; TCRdb's copy has only in-frame clones and leaves some out. The sample consists of more than 80,000 clones, 60% to 75% of them appearing once. This clonotype was obtained from a female donor in good health and CMV-seropositive. This rearrangement joins TRBV27 to TRBJ1-2; TRBD1 matches at 8 bases. Sequenced: PBMCs. CDR3 residues: CASSLGTGGSGYTF. CDR3 DNA: TGTGCCAGCAGCCTAGGGACAGGAGGTAGTGGCTACACCTTC.